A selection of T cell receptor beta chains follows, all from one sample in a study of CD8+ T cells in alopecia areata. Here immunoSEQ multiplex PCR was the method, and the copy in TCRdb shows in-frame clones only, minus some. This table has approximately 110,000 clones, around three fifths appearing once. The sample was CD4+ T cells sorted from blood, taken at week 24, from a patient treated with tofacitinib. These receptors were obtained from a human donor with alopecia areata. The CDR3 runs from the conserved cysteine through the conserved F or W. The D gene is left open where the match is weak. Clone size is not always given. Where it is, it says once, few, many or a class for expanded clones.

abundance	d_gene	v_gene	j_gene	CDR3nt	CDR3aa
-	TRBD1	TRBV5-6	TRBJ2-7	TGTGCCAGCAGCTTGGGGGACAGGATCCACGAGCAGTACTTC	CASSLGDRIHEQYF
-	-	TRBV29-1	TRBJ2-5	TGCAGCGTTGGGGCCTTCCAAGAGACCCAGTACTTC	CSVGAFQETQYF
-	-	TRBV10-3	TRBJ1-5	TGTGCCATCAGTGTAGCAGGGAATCAGCCCCAGCATTTT	CAISVAGNQPQHF
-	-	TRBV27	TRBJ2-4	TGTGCCAGCAGTTTATCAGGGGGAGGAAACATTCAGTACTTC	CASSLSGGGNIQYF
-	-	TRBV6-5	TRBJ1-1	TGTGCCAGCAGTTTCTCGGACAGAATGAACACTGAAGCTTTCTTT	CASSFSDRMNTEAFF
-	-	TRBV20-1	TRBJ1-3	TGCAGTGCTTACGAGGGAAACACCATATATTTT	CSAYEGNTIYF
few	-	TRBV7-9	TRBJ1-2	TGTGCCAGCAGCTTAGAGCTGGGAGGCTACACCTTC	CASSLELGGYTF
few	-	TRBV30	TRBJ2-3	TGTGCCTGGAGTGGGGCAGTTAGCACAGATACGCAGTATTTT	CAWSGAVSTDTQYF
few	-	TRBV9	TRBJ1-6	TGTGCCAGCAGCGTAGAGGGAACGAATTCACCCCTCCACTTT	CASSVEGTNSPLHF
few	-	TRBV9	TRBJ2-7	TGTGCCAGCAGCGTAGGGGGGGACGCTAGAGCCTACGAGCAGTACTTC	CASSVGGDARAYEQYF
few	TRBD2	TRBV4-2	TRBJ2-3	TGTGCCAGCAGCCCAATGGCCAGCGGGGGGTCAGATACGCAGTATTTT	CASSPMASGGSDTQYF
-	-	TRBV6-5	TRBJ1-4	TGTGCCAGCAGTTACTCAGGGGCGAGGGAAAAACTGTTTTTT	CASSYSGAREKLFF
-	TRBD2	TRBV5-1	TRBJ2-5	TGCGCCAGCAGCTTGGCTGCTAGCGGGGGTTCACAAGAGACCCAGTACTTC	CASSLAASGGSQETQYF
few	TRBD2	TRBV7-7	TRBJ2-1	TGTGCTAGCAGCTTAGATGTGGCGGGGGGGCCGGATGAGCAGTTCTTC	CASSLDVAGGPDEQFF
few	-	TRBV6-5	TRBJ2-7	TGTGCCAGCACTAGCCGGGACACAGACTACGAGCAGTACTTC	CASTSRDTDYEQYF
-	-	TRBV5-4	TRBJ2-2	TGTGCCAGCAGCTTGGCCGGGATAGTGGGGGAGCTGTTTTTT	CASSLAGIVGELFF
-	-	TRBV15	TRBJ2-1	TGTGCCACCAGCAGAGCCGTAAGCAATGAGCAGTTCTTC	CATSRAVSNEQFF
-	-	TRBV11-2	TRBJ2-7	TGTGCCAGCAGCTTAGGCACGGCCTCCTCGTCGAACGAGCAGTACTTC	CASSLGTASSSNEQYF
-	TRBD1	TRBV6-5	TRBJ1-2	TGTGCCAGCAGTTCCGGACAGGGTGGAGGTGTAAGGGGCTACACCTTC	CASSSGQGGGVRGYTF